In its sample, the clone carrying this T cell receptor beta chain was seen once. Antigen unknown. Time point specified: week 35, safety follow-up. It was 300 ug of mutant IDH1 20-mer peptide that made up each vaccine dose, given with topical imiquimod. These data come from a study of a mutant IDH1 vaccine in newly diagnosed glioma. Study summary: Onset of vaccination occurred 4-6 weeks following radiotherapy alone, or with temozolomide cycles.

Repertoires were generated with immunoSEQ multiplex PCR, while TCRdb's copy carries only in-frame clones and drops some. The sample contains some 30,000 clones, over 65% of which appear only once. The CDR3 contains 14 residues. Germline CDR1 and CDR2: WNHNN and SYGVQD (reference sequence). Trimming stripped 6 bases from V and 0 bases from J, with 11 bases between. The chain is built from TRBV10-1 and TRBJ1-1; D remains ambiguous. The sample in question was PBMCs, obtained from a glioma patient whose treatment included an IDH1 peptide vaccine. The TCR comes from a man aged 25-45 years with glioma. The DNA of the CDR3 is TGCGCCAGCAGCGCCGTGGCGGTGAACACTGAAGCTTTCTTT. Amino acids: CASSAVAVNTEAFF.